This TCR beta chain was identified during a study of T cells in Graves' hyperthyroidism and ophthalmopathy. Overall study findings and caveats: Separation of ophthalmopathy from stable hyperthyroidism was achieved by a 13 V-J model. Ophthalmopathy onset followed model prediction by a median approximately seven months. Most thyroid clonotypes expanded above 0.001 were also detected in blood.

The investigators amplified TCR beta CDR3 regions from RNA transcripts. First-round RT-PCR targeting the TCR CDR3 was performed with the HTBI primer set. TCRdb independently ran MiXCR on the multiplex PCR reads; one entry per CDR3 protein. The sample consists of 660,000 or so distinct CDR3 sequences, 45% of them appearing once. It was uncontrolled infection, other autoimmune disease, pregnancy or lactation that excluded patients. This clonotype was seen ten or more times. The antigen remains unidentified. Germline CDR1 and CDR2: SGHVS and FQNEAQ. The CDR3 length is 14 residues. Deletions cut 1 base from V and 0 bases from J, with 6 bases between.

The genes are TRBV7-8 and TRBJ1-1; no clear D gene. The sample comprised peripheral blood or thyroid tissue (not recorded which). This receptor was taken from an adult man with Graves' disease, either hyperthyroidism or ophthalmopathy (not recorded which). CDR3 nucleotides: TGTGCCAGCAGCTTAGACGTAATGAACACTGAAGCTTTCTTT. It specifies CASSLDVMNTEAFF. The full variable domain, completed using reference TRBV7-8 and TRBJ1-1, is GAGVSQSPRYKVAKRGQDVALRCDPISGHVSLFWYQQALGQGPEFLTYFQNEAQLDKSGLPSDRFFAERPEGSVSTLKIQRTQQEDSAVYLCASSLDVMNTEAFFGQGTRLTVV.